One sample yielded the 5 T cell receptor beta chains listed below, sequenced in a study of OX40 agonist ivuxolimab in advanced cancers. TCRdb keeps only in-frame clones here, not all; method: immunoSEQ multiplex PCR. In the table there are approximately 50,000 clones, about 80% of which are singletons. This specimen consisted of CD4+ or CD8+ T cells sorted from blood, obtained in a trial of the OX40 agonist ivuxolimab. These receptors came from an adult with an advanced solid tumor such as melanoma, head and neck, liver or kidney cancer.

CDR3 coding DNA: TGTGCCAGTAGTCGCCCTCTGAACACTGAAGCTTTCTTT. Translated: CASSRPLNTEAFF. The V and J genes are TRBV19 and TRBJ1-1, with no clear D. The CDR3 totals 13 residues. V lost 5 bases and J 0 bases, leaving 7 bases between the germline ends. Germline V gene data show CDR1 as LNHDA and CDR2 as SQIVND (reference sequence).

The V and J genes are TRBV5-1 and TRBJ1-1; TRBD1 agrees at 8 bases. The ends lost 3 bases at V and 0 bases at J; junction bases unmatched: 1. CDR3 length: 14 residues. CDR1 and CDR2 from the germline V gene are SGHRS and YFSETQ. In nucleotides, the CDR3 is TGCGCCAGCAGCTGGGACAGGATGAACACTGAAGCTTTCTTT. Translation: CASSWDRMNTEAFF.

The V call is TRBV15, the J call TRBJ1-1, with 8 positions matching TRBD1. The germline V gene has CDR1 LNHNV and CDR2 YYDKDF (reference sequence). V shed 3 bases and J 4 bases; nucleotides not matched to a gene: 4. The CDR3 runs 14 residues. CDR3 region: CATSRIQGGTEAFF. CDR3 in DNA: TGTGCCACCAGCAGGATACAGGGGGGCACTGAAGCTTTCTTT.

V gene TRBV14 combines with J gene TRBJ2-5; 8 positions match TRBD1. J gave up 4 bases and V 3 bases, and 7 bases lay outside the gene matches. CDR3 length: 15 residues. Germline lookup yields CDR1 SGHDN and CDR2 FVKESK. The CDR3 DNA sequence: TGTGCCAGCAGCCATCGACAGGGGATGGGAGAGACCCAGTACTTC. Amino acids: CASSHRQGMGETQYF.

Only one count was recorded for this clone. The V gene is TRBV18, the J gene TRBJ2-4, with D possibly matching TRBD1 (6 bases). Germline V gene data show CDR1 as KGHSH and CDR2 as LQKENI. V was pared by 1 base and J by 2 bases, with 12 bases between. The CDR3 has 16 amino acids. CDR3 residues: CASSPQGVWTKNIQYF. As DNA, the CDR3 is TGTGCCAGCTCACCACAGGGGGTATGGACCAAAAACATTCAGTACTTC.